This is a list of T cell receptor beta chains from one sample in a study of OX40 agonist ivuxolimab in advanced cancers. Method: immunoSEQ multiplex PCR; TCRdb's copy keeps in-frame clones and lacks some. The data hold tens of thousands of clones, with 65% to 90% observed a single time. Sequenced here: CD4+ or CD8+ T cells sorted from blood, sampled in a trial of the OX40 agonist ivuxolimab. Receptors were obtained from an adult with an advanced solid tumor such as melanoma, head and neck, liver or kidney cancer. Both conserved end residues are trimmed from each CDR3.

j_gene,v_gene,CDR3aa
TRBJ1-3,TRBV5-1,ASSLVGQGATGNTIY
TRBJ1-2,TRBV4-3,ASSQGGGSVAGYT
TRBJ1-2,TRBV5-1,ASSLGTGGRYGYT
TRBJ2-7,TRBV5-5,ASSTPTSGGYEQY
TRBJ2-1,TRBV7-9,ASGLQGGGNEQF
TRBJ2-5,TRBV7-9,ASSTGGFGQETQY
TRBJ2-1,TRBV7-2,ASSLQGGIYNEQF
TRBJ1-5,TRBV7-2,ASSLQGGGQPQH
TRBJ2-1,TRBV7-2,ASSSLGTPYNEQF
TRBJ2-2,TRBV5-1,ASSHDSGLGELF
TRBJ1-2,TRBV7-2,ASSHPARSGGDYGYT
TRBJ2-5,TRBV5-4,ASTLTRAKGETQY
TRBJ1-3,TRBV5-3,ARRPNSGNTIY
TRBJ1-1,TRBV6-6,ASSYLGEDTEAF
TRBJ2-5,TRBV4-2,ASSQDSRETQY
TRBJ2-3,TRBV7-2,ASSLQGNPTDTQY
TRBJ2-1,TRBV4-3,ASSRTGTSGGSYNEQF
TRBJ2-1,TRBV7-8,ASSLGLAEGNEQF
TRBJ2-7,TRBV5-1,ASSAGPVGGEQY
TRBJ2-2,TRBV7-5,ARSLAGGATTGELF
TRBJ2-7,TRBV11-2,ASSPLGGRDYYEQY
TRBJ1-2,TRBV7-2,ASSSGQGHYGYT
TRBJ1-6,TRBV2,ASTGQGGSPLH
TRBJ1-4,TRBV19,ASSIRDSQKLF
TRBJ2-5,TRBV5-1,ASSLGTVHETQY
TRBJ2-6,TRBV5-4,ASSWVDSPISGANVLT